Sequencing of this T cell receptor beta chain was carried out in a study of OX40 agonist ivuxolimab in advanced cancers. Overall study context: Having had anti-PD-1, anti-PD-L1 or anti-CTLA-4 therapy before was allowed, and roughly 39% had some.

This clone was counted between two and nine times. Its specificity is unknown. The CDR3 contains 13 residues. Deletions cut 3 bases from V and 0 bases from J, with 5 bases between. CDR1 and CDR2 (germline): ENHRY, SYGVKD. Overall study results and limits: Expanded peripheral T cells had an undetermined antigen specificity. Dosing at 0.1 to 3.0 mg/kg was accompanied by clonal expansion of CD4+ and CD8+ blood T cells by week 6.

TCRdb's table, derived via immunoSEQ multiplex PCR, lists solely in-frame clones and lacks some. The sample records 65,000 to 95,000 clones, 80% to 90% being singletons. The chain is built from TRBV10-3 and TRBJ1-1; no firm D call. The TCR originated in an adult with an advanced solid tumor such as melanoma, head and neck, liver or kidney cancer. Specimen: CD4+ or CD8+ T cells sorted from blood, collected in a trial of the OX40 agonist ivuxolimab. This CDR3 reads CAISDPMNTEAFF. The DNA for the CDR3 is TGTGCCATCAGTGATCCGATGAACACTGAAGCTTTCTTT.